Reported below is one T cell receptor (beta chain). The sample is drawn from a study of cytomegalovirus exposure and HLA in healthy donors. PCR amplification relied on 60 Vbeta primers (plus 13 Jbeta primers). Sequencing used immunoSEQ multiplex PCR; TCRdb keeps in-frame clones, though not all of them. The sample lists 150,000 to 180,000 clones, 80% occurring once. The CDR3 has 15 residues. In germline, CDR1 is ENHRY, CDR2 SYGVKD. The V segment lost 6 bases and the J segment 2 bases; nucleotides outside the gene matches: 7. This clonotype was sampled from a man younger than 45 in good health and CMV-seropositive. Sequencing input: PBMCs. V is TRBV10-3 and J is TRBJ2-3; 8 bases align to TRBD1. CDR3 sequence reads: CAISKDRDNTDTQYF. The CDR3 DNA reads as TGTGCCATCAGCAAGGACAGGGACAACACAGATACGCAGTATTTT.